This T cell receptor beta chain was recovered during a study of radiation and T cells in renal cell carcinoma. Repertoires were generated with immunoSEQ multiplex PCR, while TCRdb's copy carries only in-frame clones and drops some. The sample comprises more than 65,000 clones, 70% to 90% of which are singletons, and around 21% rests with the top ten. To note about this clone: Its antigen is as yet unknown.

The CDR3 extends over 15 amino acids. V was shortened by 7 bases and J by 7 bases, with 20 bases between the two germline ends. CDR1 LNHDA and CDR2 SQIVND come from the germline V gene (reference sequence). The time point here: blood 2 weeks post-SBRT. Treatment described: 15 Gy SBRT to primary tumor, nephrectomy 4 weeks later. Serial blood draws occurred at baseline and 2 and 4 weeks post-SBRT. This renal cell carcinoma was of the clear cell type. The study's findings and limits: No pretreatment tumor biopsies were available for baseline clonotypes. From baseline, blood top tumor clonotypes peaked at 2 weeks post-radiation.

The sample here was blood, taken from a patient whose treatment included radiotherapy and nephrectomy. The clonotype was recovered from a woman aged 50 to 60 with renal cell carcinoma. The chain recombines TRBV19 with TRBJ1-5; perhaps TRBD1 as D (5 bases). Written as DNA, the CDR3 is TGTGCCAGTACCCAGACCGGGACCAATAGCCAGCCCCAGCATTTT. Its protein is CASTQTGTNSQPQHF. Based on the CDR3 plus reference TRBV19 and TRBJ1-5, the full variable domain is DGGITQSPKYLFRKEGQNVTLSCEQNLNHDAMYWYRQDPGQGLRLIYYSQIVNDFQKGDIAEGYSVSREKKESFPLTVTSAQKNPTAFYLCASTQTGTNSQPQHFGDGTRLSIL.